This T cell receptor beta chain appears in the sequencing data of a study of OX40 agonist ivuxolimab in advanced cancers. Study-level information: With ivuxolimab, an agonistic anti-OX40 (CD134) antibody, patients were treated. Among those enrolled, mean age was about 58 years (range about 23 to 90) and 82.7% were male.

Of note for this clone: Its specificity is unknown.

Excluded were patients having autoimmune disease history or systemic immunosuppression. The germline V gene has CDR1 LNHDA and CDR2 SQIVND (reference sequence). The length of the CDR3 is 14 residues. Trimming left V 8 bases short and J 2 bases short, with 13 bases between. Data came from immunoSEQ multiplex PCR; TCRdb stores just in-frame clones and leaves some out. The sample yields roughly 61,000 clones, about 89% seen once. Study-level results: At doses 0.1 to 3.0 mg/kg, CD4+ and CD8+ clones expanded.

This sequence was found in an adult with an advanced solid tumor such as melanoma, head and neck, liver or kidney cancer. This sample comprised CD4+ or CD8+ T cells sorted from blood, obtained in a trial of the OX40 agonist ivuxolimab. This chain connects TRBV19 to TRBJ1-3; D gene unclear. CDR3 residues: CASLDRSAGNTIYF. CDR3 DNA: TGTGCCAGTCTAGATCGTTCGGCTGGAAACACCATATATTTT.